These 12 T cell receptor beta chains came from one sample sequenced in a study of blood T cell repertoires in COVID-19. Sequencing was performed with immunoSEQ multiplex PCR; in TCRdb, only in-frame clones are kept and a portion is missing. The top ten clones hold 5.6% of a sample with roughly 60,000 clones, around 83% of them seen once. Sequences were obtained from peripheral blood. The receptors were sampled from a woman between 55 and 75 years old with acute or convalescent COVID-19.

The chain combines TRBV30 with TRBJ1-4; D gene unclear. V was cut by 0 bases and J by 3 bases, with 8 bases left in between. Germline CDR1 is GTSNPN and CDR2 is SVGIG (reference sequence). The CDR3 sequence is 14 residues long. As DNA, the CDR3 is TGTGCCTGGAGTGTCATGGGCCCTAATGAAAAACTGTTTTTT. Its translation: CAWSVMGPNEKLFF. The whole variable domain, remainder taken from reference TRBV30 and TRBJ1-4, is SQTIHQWPATLVQPVGSPLSLECTVEGTSNPNLYWYRQAAGRGLQLLFYSVGIGQISSEVPQNLSASRPQDRQFILSSKKLLLSDSGFYLCAWSVMGPNEKLFFGSGTQLSVL.

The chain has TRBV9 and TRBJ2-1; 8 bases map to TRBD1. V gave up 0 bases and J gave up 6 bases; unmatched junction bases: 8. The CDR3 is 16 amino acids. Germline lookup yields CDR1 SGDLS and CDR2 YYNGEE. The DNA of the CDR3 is TGTGCCAGCAGCGTAGAGTCGGGACAGGCTTCCAATGAGCAGTTCTTC. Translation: CASSVESGQASNEQFF.

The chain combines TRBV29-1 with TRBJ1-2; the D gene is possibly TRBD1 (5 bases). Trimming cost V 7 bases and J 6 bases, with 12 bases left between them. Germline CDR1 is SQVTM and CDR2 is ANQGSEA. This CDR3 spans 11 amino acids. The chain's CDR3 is CSAQGGNGYTF. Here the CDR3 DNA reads TGCAGCGCCCAGGGAGGGAATGGCTACACCTTC.

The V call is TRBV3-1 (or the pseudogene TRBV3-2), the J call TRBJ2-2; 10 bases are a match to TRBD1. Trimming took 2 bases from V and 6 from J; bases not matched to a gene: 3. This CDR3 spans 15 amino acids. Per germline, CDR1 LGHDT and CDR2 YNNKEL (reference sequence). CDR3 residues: CASSQRQGAAGELFF. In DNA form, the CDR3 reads TGTGCCAGCAGCCAAAGACAGGGGGCTGCCGGGGAGCTGTTTTTT.

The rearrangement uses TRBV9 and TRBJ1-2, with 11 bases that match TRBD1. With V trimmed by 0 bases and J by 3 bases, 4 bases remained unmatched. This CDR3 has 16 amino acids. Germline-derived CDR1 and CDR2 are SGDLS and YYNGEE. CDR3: CASSVDGQGAYYGYTF. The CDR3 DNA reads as TGTGCCAGCAGCGTAGATGGACAGGGGGCTTACTATGGCTACACCTTC.

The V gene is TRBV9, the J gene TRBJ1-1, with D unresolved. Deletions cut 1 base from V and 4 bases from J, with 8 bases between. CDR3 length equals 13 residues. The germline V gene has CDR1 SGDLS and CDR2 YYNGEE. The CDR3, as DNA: TGTGCCAGCAGCGTACATGGGAGCACTGAAGCTTTCTTT. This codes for CASSVHGSTEAFF.

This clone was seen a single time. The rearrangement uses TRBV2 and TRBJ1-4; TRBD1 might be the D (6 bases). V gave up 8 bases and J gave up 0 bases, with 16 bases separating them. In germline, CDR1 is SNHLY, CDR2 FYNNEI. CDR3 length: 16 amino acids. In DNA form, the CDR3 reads TGTGCCAGCGCGACAGGCGGAACCTCAACTAATGAAAAACTGTTTTTT. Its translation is CASATGGTSTNEKLFF.

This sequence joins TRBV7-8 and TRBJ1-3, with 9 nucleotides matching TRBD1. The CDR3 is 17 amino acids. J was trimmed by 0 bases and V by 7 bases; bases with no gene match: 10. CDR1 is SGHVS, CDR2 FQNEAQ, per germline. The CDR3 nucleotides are TGTGCCAGCAACGCCTTCTCGACAGGGGGCTCTGGAAACACCATATATTTT. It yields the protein CASNAFSTGGSGNTIYF.

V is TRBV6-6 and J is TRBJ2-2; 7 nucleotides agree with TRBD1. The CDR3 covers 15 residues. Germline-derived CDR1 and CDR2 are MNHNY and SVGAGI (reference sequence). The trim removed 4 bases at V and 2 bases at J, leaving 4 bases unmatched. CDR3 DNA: TGTGCCAGCAGTTCGGGACAGCTTAACACCGGGGAGCTGTTTTTT. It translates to CASSSGQLNTGELFF.

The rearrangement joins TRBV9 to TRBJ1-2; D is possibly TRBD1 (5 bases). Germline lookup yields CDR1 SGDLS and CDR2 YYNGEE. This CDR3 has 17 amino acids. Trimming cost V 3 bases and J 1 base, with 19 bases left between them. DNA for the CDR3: TGTGCCAGCAGCGCCGTAGTCGTTAGGGGCCATAACTATGGCTACACCTTC. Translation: CASSAVVVRGHNYGYTF.

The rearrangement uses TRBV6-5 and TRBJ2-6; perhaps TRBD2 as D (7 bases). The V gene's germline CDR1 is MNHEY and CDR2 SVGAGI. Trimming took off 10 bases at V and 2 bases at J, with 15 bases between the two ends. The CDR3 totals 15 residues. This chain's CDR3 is CATQKGGAGANVLTF. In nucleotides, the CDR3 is TGTGCCACACAAAAAGGGGGGGCTGGGGCCAACGTCCTGACTTTC.

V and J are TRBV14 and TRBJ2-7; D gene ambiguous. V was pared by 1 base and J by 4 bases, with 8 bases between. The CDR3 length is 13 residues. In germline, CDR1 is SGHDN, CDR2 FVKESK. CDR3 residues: CASSQVRGYEQYF. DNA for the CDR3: TGTGCCAGCAGCCAAGTCCGCGGATACGAGCAGTACTTC.